This entry is about one TCR beta chain. Antigen specificity is unknown. Other DNA sequences within the sample encode an identical CDR3. The data originate from a study of OX40 agonist ivuxolimab in advanced cancers. Background on the study: The drug used for patients, ivuxolimab, was an agonistic anti-OX40 (CD134) antibody. General study findings and limits: Expanded clones belonging to CD8+ T cells outnumbered, on average, those of CD4+.

The protocol was immunoSEQ multiplex PCR, while the TCRdb copy is restricted to in-frame clones and leaves out a portion. The sample consists of tens of thousands of clones, about four fifths of them appearing once. The trim removed 5 bases at V and 6 bases at J, leaving 10 bases unmatched. The CDR3 contains 14 residues. CDR1 SEHNR and CDR2 FQNEAQ come from the germline V gene (reference sequence). A history of autoimmune disease or systemic immunosuppression excluded patients. Blood specimens came from baseline, cycle 4 day 1, and cycle 7 day 1. The source was CD4+ or CD8+ T cells sorted from blood, collected in a trial of the OX40 agonist ivuxolimab. The receptor's source is an adult with an advanced solid tumor such as melanoma, head and neck, liver or kidney cancer. The chain carries TRBV7-9 and TRBJ2-7; TRBD1 agrees at 7 bases. For the CDR3, the DNA is TGTGCCAGCAGCGACGTCTACAGGGGTAGCGAGCAGTACTTC. Its translation is CASSDVYRGSEQYF.